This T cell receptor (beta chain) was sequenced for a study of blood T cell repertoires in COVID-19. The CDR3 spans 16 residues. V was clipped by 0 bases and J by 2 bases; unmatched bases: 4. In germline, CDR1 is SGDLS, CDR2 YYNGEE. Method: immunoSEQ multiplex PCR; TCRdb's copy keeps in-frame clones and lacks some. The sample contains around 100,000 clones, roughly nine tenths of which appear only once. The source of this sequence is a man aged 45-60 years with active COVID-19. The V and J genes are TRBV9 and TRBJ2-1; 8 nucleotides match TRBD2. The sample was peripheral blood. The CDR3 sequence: CASSVDGGGTYNEQFF. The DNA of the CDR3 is TGTGCCAGCAGCGTAGACGGCGGGGGGACCTACAATGAGCAGTTCTTC. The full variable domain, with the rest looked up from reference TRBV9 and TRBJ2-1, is DSGVTQTPKHLITATGQRVTLRCSPRSGDLSVYWYQQSLDQGLQFLIQYYNGEERAKGNILERFSAQQFPDLHSELNLSSLELGDSALYFCASSVDGGGTYNEQFFGPGTRLTVL.